The clone carrying this TCR beta chain was recorded at least ten times. The sample's time point: persistent/refractory GD, antithyroid drugs over 5 years with positive TRAb. The authors made the TCR library using RNA they extracted from PBMCs. Patients all came to the study from an endocrinology department in Xi'an, China. With EDTA tubes as the receptacles, 7 to 9 milliliters of peripheral blood were drawn. According to the study, TCR beta libraries were built with iRepertoire HTBI primers and CDR3-region Arm-PCR. Each CDR3 protein is one row after TCRdb ran MiXCR on the multiplex PCR reads. This table holds approximately 500,000 distinct CDR3 sequences, 20% to 25% found once. This entry comes from a study of regulatory T cells in long-lasting Graves disease. Germline values: CDR1 MNHNS, CDR2 SASEGT. Unmatched junction bases numbered 12, after V lost 6 bases and J lost 5 bases. CDR3 length equals 15 residues.

The input for sequencing was peripheral blood mononuclear cells (PBMCs), taken when the disease was refractory, from a patient treated with antithyroid drugs. The V and J genes are TRBV6-1 and TRBJ2-5; 7 nucleotides match TRBD2. The TCR sequence derives from a female donor with Graves disease. CDR3 sequence (DNA): TGTGCCAGCAGACCCGGGACTATGGTCCTGGAGACCCAGTACTTC. Translated: CASRPGTMVLETQYF.